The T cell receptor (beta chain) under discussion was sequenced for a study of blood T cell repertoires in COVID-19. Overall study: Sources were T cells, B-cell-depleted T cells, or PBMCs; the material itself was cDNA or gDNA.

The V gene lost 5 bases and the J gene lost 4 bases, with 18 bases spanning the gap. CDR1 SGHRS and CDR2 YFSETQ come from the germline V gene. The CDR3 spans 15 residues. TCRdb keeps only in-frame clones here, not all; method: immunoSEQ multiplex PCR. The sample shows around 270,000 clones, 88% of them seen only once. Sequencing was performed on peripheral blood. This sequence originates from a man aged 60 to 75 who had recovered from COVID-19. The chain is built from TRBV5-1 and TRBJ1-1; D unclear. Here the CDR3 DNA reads TGCGCCAGCAGGGAGTTGGGAGGAATGGGCACTGAAGCTTTCTTT. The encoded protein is CASRELGGMGTEAFF. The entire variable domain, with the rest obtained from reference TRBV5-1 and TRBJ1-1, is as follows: KAGVTQTPRYLIKTRGQQVTLSCSPISGHRSVSWYQQTPGQGLQFLFEYFSETQRNKGNFPGRFSGRQFSNSRSEMNVSTLELGDSALYLCASRELGGMGTEAFFGQGTRLTVV.